This TCR beta chain was observed in a study of cytomegalovirus exposure and HLA in healthy donors. Researchers ran the PCR with 60 Vbeta and 13 Jbeta primers. Sequenced by immunoSEQ multiplex PCR; TCRdb stores in-frame clones only, minus some. The sample consists of 120,000 to 150,000 clones, approximately 80% of them appearing once. This clone was observed a single time. Unmatched junction bases numbered 10, after V lost 6 bases and J lost 1 base. This CDR3 spans 16 amino acids. The V gene's germline CDR1 is PRHDT and CDR2 FYEKMQ (reference sequence). The sequenced sample consisted of PBMCs. The V and J genes are TRBV13 and TRBJ2-3; 7 bases line up with TRBD1. The receptor was isolated from a male donor in good health and CMV-seronegative. CDR3 protein: CASSFLDRIGTDTQYF. CDR3 DNA: TGTGCCAGCAGTTTCCTGGACAGGATCGGCACAGATACGCAGTATTTT.